The next 19 T cell receptor beta chains were all read from a single sample in a study of CD8+CD57+ T cells in acquired aplastic anemia. Profiling that covered TCR beta VDJ and CDR3 relied on genomic DNA as its template. Each CDR3 protein is one row after TCRdb ran MiXCR on the reads. Among 200,000 to 250,000 distinct CDR3 sequences listed, about 62% were seen once. CD8+CD57+ cell expansion had been shown by flow cytometry in patients chosen for sequencing. Specimen: sorted CD4+, CD8+, or CD8+CD57+ T cells (not recorded which) from PBMCs. The receptors were gathered from a human donor with aplastic anemia.

The V and J genes are TRBV15 and TRBJ2-5; 7 nucleotides match TRBD2. Germline V gene data show CDR1 as LNHNV and CDR2 as YYDKDF (reference sequence). The CDR3 is 15 residues long. The trim removed 3 bases at V and 4 bases at J, leaving 8 bases unmatched. The CDR3 nucleotides read TGTGCCACCAGCAGCTCCAGGTCGGGAGGAGAGACCCAGTACTTC. This gives the protein CATSSSRSGGETQYF.

The chain carries TRBV9 and TRBJ2-2, with D perhaps matching TRBD2 (5 bases). The CDR3 length is 15 residues. From germline, CDR1 is SGDLS and CDR2 YYNGEE. V was shortened by 3 bases and J by 7 bases, with 16 bases between the two germline ends. CDR3 in DNA: TGTGCCAGCAGCGGTCCCGGAGGAGTTGGCGGGGAGCTGTTTTTT. Amino acid sequence: CASSGPGGVGGELFF.

A single count supports this clonotype. The J gene is TRBJ1-2, the V gene TRBV24-1, with D hard to call. Germline V gene data show CDR1 as KGHDR and CDR2 as SFDVKD. CDR3 size: 13 residues. Trimming took 5 bases from V and 0 from J, leaving 6 bases between them. The CDR3 region is CATSGFPNYGYTF. The CDR3 DNA is TGTGCCACCAGTGGCTTCCCTAACTATGGCTACACCTTC.

The CDR3 protein is CASSWGQINTEAFF. CDR3 nucleotide sequence: TGTGCCAGCAGCTGGGGACAGATAAACACTGAAGCTTTCTTT. The gene calls are TRBV7-3 and TRBJ1-1, with 7 bases aligning to TRBD1. The V and J ends lost 4 bases and 2 bases, in that order; junction bases with no gene match: 4. Germline assignment: CDR1 SGHTA and CDR2 FQGTGA. This CDR3 comprises 14 residues.

The gene calls are TRBV5-1 and TRBJ1-2; D might be TRBD1 (5 bases). The CDR3 runs 15 residues. The V gene's germline CDR1 is SGHRS and CDR2 YFSETQ. V lost 4 bases, J lost 6 bases, and 19 bases lay in between. DNA for the CDR3: TGCGCCAGCAGCCAAGGACACTCTCCCCTCCATGGCTACACCTTC. Amino acid sequence: CASSQGHSPLHGYTF.

The sample holds one count of this clonotype. The chain links TRBV15 to TRBJ2-1, with D unresolved. The length of the CDR3 is 11 residues. Germline CDR1 LNHNV, CDR2 YYDKDF (reference sequence). V was cut by 6 bases and J by 8 bases, with 8 bases left in between. This chain's CDR3 is CATRGVHEQFF. The CDR3 DNA is TGTGCCACCAGAGGAGTGCATGAGCAGTTCTTC.

V and J are TRBV7-6 and TRBJ2-1; no definite D call. The CDR3 covers 13 residues. Trimming removed 1 base at V and 10 bases at J, with 11 bases between. Germline V gives CDR1 SGHVS, CDR2 FNYEAQ. The CDR3 reads CASSLGLTGEQFF. CDR3 in DNA: TGTGCCAGCAGCTTAGGTTTGACCGGGGAGCAGTTCTTC.

This chain uses TRBV20-1 with TRBJ2-3; unclear D gene. The V end was cut by 6 bases, the J end by 1 base, with 14 bases between. The CDR3 runs 14 residues. CDR1 and CDR2 (germline): DFQATT, SNEGSKA (reference sequence). CDR3 bases: TGCAGTGCGAGGAAAGCAACAGGCACAGATACGCAGTATTTT. This gives the protein CSARKATGTDTQYF.

The rearrangement joins TRBV9 to TRBJ2-3; D remains unclear. The CDR3 consists of 17 residues. The germline gives CDR1 SGDLS, CDR2 YYNGEE. V gave up 3 bases and J gave up 0 bases, with 17 bases separating them. The CDR3 region is CASSATPRFSSTDTQYF. The CDR3 nucleotides are TGTGCCAGCAGCGCAACCCCGAGGTTCTCTAGCACAGATACGCAGTATTTT.

This rearrangement joins TRBV20-1 to TRBJ2-3; D is possibly TRBD1 (5 bases). The CDR3 runs 14 residues. With 3 bases removed from V and 3 bases from J, the gap between germline ends came to 13 bases. Germline V gene sequence: CDR1 DFQATT, CDR2 SNEGSKA (reference sequence). CDR3 bases: TGCAGTGCTAGTTCAGGGCACGGAACAGATACGCAGTATTTT. It specifies CSASSGHGTDTQYF.

This clonotype was seen just once. The rearrangement uses TRBV20-1 and TRBJ1-1; D perhaps matches TRBD1 (6 bases). Trimming shortened V by 7 bases and J by 0 bases, and 12 bases separated the two germline ends. The length of the CDR3 is 13 residues. CDR1 and CDR2 (germline): DFQATT, SNEGSKA (reference sequence). This CDR3 is CSEEGGMNTEAFF. The CDR3 DNA reads TGCAGTGAAGAGGGGGGGATGAACACTGAAGCTTTCTTT.

The rearrangement joins TRBV19 to TRBJ1-1; D is ambiguous. Germline V lookup: CDR1 LNHDA, CDR2 SQIVND (reference sequence). Trimming cost V 5 bases and J 8 bases, with 12 bases left between them. The CDR3 runs 12 residues. The CDR3 region has the DNA TGTGCCAGTAGTCCTCGCATGGGGGAAGCTTTCTTT. Its protein is CASSPRMGEAFF.

V and J are TRBV19 and TRBJ1-5, with D possibly matching TRBD1 (5 bases). This CDR3 contains 14 residues. CDR1 LNHDA and CDR2 SQIVND come from the germline V gene (reference sequence). Trimming left V 1 base short and J 3 bases short, with 7 bases between. The CDR3 region has the DNA TGTGCCAGTAGTATAGGACAGTTCAATCAGCCCCAGCATTTT. Translated: CASSIGQFNQPQHF. The variable domain in full, completed from reference TRBV19 and TRBJ1-5, reads DGGITQSPKYLFRKEGQNVTLSCEQNLNHDAMYWYRQDPGQGLRLIYYSQIVNDFQKGDIAEGYSVSREKKESFPLTVTSAQKNPTAFYLCASSIGQFNQPQHFGDGTRLSIL.

This clonotype was counted ten times or more. The chain joins TRBV6-2 or TRBV6-3 to TRBJ2-3, with 11 bases lining up with TRBD2. This CDR3 has 17 residues. Germline V gives CDR1 MNHEY, CDR2 SVGEGT. The trim removed 3 bases at V and 3 bases at J, leaving 8 bases unmatched. CDR3 coding DNA: TGTGCCAGCAGTTATGTAGCGGGGGGGCCTATGACAGATACGCAGTATTTT. Translating it yields CASSYVAGGPMTDTQYF.

The chain couples TRBV25-1 to TRBJ2-2, with 10 nucleotides matching TRBD2. CDR3 length: 19 amino acids. Germline V CDR1 and CDR2: MGHDK, SYGVNS. After removal of 6 bases from V and 1 base from J, the junction contained 14 bases not matched to a gene. The DNA of the CDR3 is TGTGCCAGCAGATACACAGAAGCGGGGGGGCCTCAGAACACCGGGGAGCTGTTTTTT. It yields the protein CASRYTEAGGPQNTGELFF.

The chain has TRBV6-5 and TRBJ2-1; D remains unclear. Trimming stripped 2 bases from V and 7 bases from J, with 9 bases between. Germline values: CDR1 MNHEY, CDR2 SVGAGI. The CDR3 has 13 amino acids. The DNA of the CDR3 is TGTGCCAGCAGTTACACTCCTATGAATGAGCAGTTCTTC. This codes for CASSYTPMNEQFF.

The CDR3 DNA is TGCAGTGCTAGGAACGACGGGACCTACGAGCAGTACTTC. As protein: CSARNDGTYEQYF. The chain uses TRBV20-1 and TRBJ2-7, with TRBD2 as a possible D gene (5 bases). Trimming pared 3 bases from V and 2 bases from J, leaving 11 bases between. CDR3 length: 13 amino acids. CDR1 is DFQATT, CDR2 SNEGSKA, per germline (reference sequence).

J is TRBJ2-3 and V is TRBV20-1, with TRBD2 matching 9 bases. After removal of 7 bases from V and 1 base from J, the junction contained 6 bases not matched to a gene. The germline CDR1 and CDR2 sequences are DFQATT and SNEGSKA (reference sequence). CDR3 length equals 14 residues. The CDR3 coding sequence is TGCAGTGTTACTGAGCGGGGGGGCACAGATACGCAGTATTTT. Protein product: CSVTERGGTDTQYF.

This chain uses TRBV20-1 with TRBJ2-7, with D possibly TRBD2 on 6 matching bases. The CDR3 loop spans 13 amino acids. V shed 3 bases and J shed 6 bases, with 15 bases lying between them. Germline V gives CDR1 DFQATT, CDR2 SNEGSKA (reference sequence). Here the CDR3 DNA reads TGCAGTGCTAGGGGGCTCGGAGGGCTCGAGCAGTACTTC. Translating it yields CSARGLGGLEQYF.